This T cell receptor beta chain was observed in a study of yellow fever vaccine responses in identical twins. Broader study findings: The authors reported partly convergent, partly personalized vaccine responses in identical twins.

Details on this clonotype: Its antigen remains unidentified.

TCRdb reprocessed the RT-PCR reads via MiXCR and lists one record per CDR3 protein. In the table there are approximately 17,000 distinct CDR3 sequences, around 70% of which are singletons. Germline loops: CDR1 WNHNN, CDR2 SYGVQD (reference sequence). The CDR3 runs 14 residues. The V segment lost 4 bases and the J segment 5 bases; nucleotides outside the gene matches: 4. The specimen was T cells from blood (PBMCs), unsorted or a sorted subset (not recorded which), collected before or after yellow fever vaccination (not recorded which). This chain links TRBV10-1 with TRBJ2-7; TRBD2 matches 11 bases. This clonotype originated in a woman aged 18-29 years who received the yellow fever vaccine. This CDR3 reads CASSGTSGSHEQYF. Here the CDR3 DNA reads TGCGCCAGCAGTGGGACTAGCGGGTCCCACGAGCAGTACTTC.